The 32 T cell receptor beta chains below all came from one sample that was sequenced in a study. Via MiXCR, TCRdb re-called the 5' RACE reads, giving one row per CDR3 protein. The table lists tens of thousands of distinct CDR3 sequences, less than 35% of them singletons, with about 3.9% in the top ten. Sequenced: memory CD4+ T cells sorted from a lymph node. Subset of the sample: memory CD4+ T cells, CD4+CD45RO+CD25-. The receptors were sampled from a female donor with breast cancer.

This clonotype is medium-sized (0.01 to 0.1%) within its sample. This chain uses TRBV5-1 with TRBJ1-5, with D possibly matching TRBD1 (5 bases). Germline assignment: CDR1 SGHRS and CDR2 YFSETQ. The CDR3 consists of 15 residues. V was clipped by 4 bases and J by 5 bases, with 16 bases between them. CDR3 bases: TGCGCCAGCAGCGTACCTAAGGGCAGGGATCAGCCCCAGCATTTT. Translated, it gives CASSVPKGRDQPQHF.

This sequence joins TRBV12-3 or TRBV12-4 and TRBJ2-7; 9 nucleotides agree with TRBD1. Unmatched junction bases numbered 3, after V lost 0 bases and J lost 3 bases. The CDR3 loop spans 15 amino acids. As DNA, the CDR3 is TGTGCCAGCAGTTTAGCCGGGACAGGGTACTACGAGCAGTACTTC. Its translation: CASSLAGTGYYEQYF.

J is TRBJ2-7 and V is TRBV21-1. TRBV21-1 is annotated as a pseudogene. The CDR3 contains 14 residues. CDR3 DNA: TGTGCCAGCAGCCCAGAAAGGGAATCGGGGGAGCAGTACTTC. It specifies CASSPERESGEQYF.

The V gene is TRBV5-5, the J gene TRBJ2-5; D remains ambiguous. Trimming removed 0 bases at V and 5 bases at J, with 11 bases between. This CDR3 comprises 14 residues. CDR1 is SGHKS and CDR2 is YYEKEE in the germline V gene (reference sequence). The CDR3 loop is CASSLEGQRETQYF. CDR3 sequence (DNA): TGTGCCAGCAGCTTGGAAGGTCAAAGGGAGACCCAGTACTTC.

This clonotype was seen ten or more times. The chain recombines TRBV7-9 with TRBJ2-7, with D uncertain. V was clipped by 3 bases and J by 3 bases, with 9 bases between them. The CDR3 totals 13 residues. Per germline, CDR1 SEHNR and CDR2 FQNEAQ (reference sequence). This CDR3 reads CASSFDASYEQYF. The CDR3 DNA follows: TGTGCCAGCAGCTTTGACGCTAGCTACGAGCAGTACTTC.

By proportion, this clonotype is medium-sized. This chain uses TRBV9 with TRBJ1-6, with D possibly being TRBD1 (5 bases). CDR3 size: 13 residues. The V gene lost 0 bases and the J gene lost 7 bases, with 5 bases spanning the gap. Germline V gives CDR1 SGDLS, CDR2 YYNGEE. The CDR3 nucleotides are TGTGCCAGCAGCGTAGGGACAAATTCACCCCTCCACTTT. It translates to CASSVGTNSPLHF.

In its sample, this clonotype was seen a few times. The V gene is TRBV4-1, the J gene TRBJ2-3; D call uncertain. The CDR3 runs to 15 residues. The germline V and J ends were trimmed by 1 base and 1 base, with 9 bases remaining between them. The germline CDR1 and CDR2 sequences are MGHRA and YSYEKL. In DNA form, the CDR3 reads TGCGCCAGCAGCCAAGTGGGTTCTGGCACAGATACGCAGTATTTT. It is translated as CASSQVGSGTDTQYF.

This clonotype has ten or more counts. This chain uses TRBV4-3 with TRBJ2-3; no reliable D call. The V and J ends lost 1 base and 7 bases respectively, with 15 bases between them. Germline-derived CDR1 and CDR2 are LGHNA and YSLEER. The CDR3 contains 15 residues. CDR3 coding DNA: TGCGCCAGCAGCCAAGCGGCCCAACCCCTAAATACGCAGTATTTT. Translation: CASSQAAQPLNTQYF.

This chain links TRBV18 with TRBJ2-2; D ambiguous. V was shortened by 5 bases and J by 0 bases, with 7 bases between the two germline ends. Germline assignment: CDR1 KGHSH and CDR2 LQKENI. The CDR3 runs to 14 residues. In nucleotides, the CDR3 is TGTGCCAGCTCAGTGATCGCGAACACCGGGGAGCTGTTTTTT. Protein sequence: CASSVIANTGELFF.

This clonotype appeared a few times. J is TRBJ1-1 and V is TRBV7-3, with D uncertain. There are 13 residues in the CDR3. The germline CDR1 and CDR2 sequences are SGHTA and FQGTGA. With 5 bases removed from V and 2 bases from J, the gap between germline ends came to 9 bases. CDR3 sequence reads: CASSLFINTEAFF. CDR3 nucleotides: TGTGCCAGCAGCCTCTTCATAAACACTGAAGCTTTCTTT. The variable domain in full, with the rest retrieved from reference TRBV7-3 and TRBJ1-1, is GAGVSQTPSNKVTEKGKYVELRCDPISGHTALYWYRQSLGQGPEFLIYFQGTGAADDSGLPNDRFFAVRPEGSVSTLKIQRTERGDSAVYLCASSLFINTEAFFGQGTRLTVV.

This sequence joins TRBV6-1 and TRBJ2-3; no clear D gene. There are 12 residues in the CDR3. Germline loops: CDR1 MNHNS, CDR2 SASEGT. The germline V and J ends were trimmed by 6 bases and 5 bases, with 9 bases remaining between them. The CDR3: CASSWSLDTQYF. The CDR3 region has the DNA TGTGCCAGCAGCTGGAGCTTAGATACGCAGTATTTT.

This clonotype occurred a few times. The J gene is TRBJ2-4, the V gene TRBV21-1; the table's D call, TRBD1, was not checked against the DNA. TRBV21-1 is marked as a pseudogene. CDR3 size: 12 residues. The CDR3 bases are TGTGCCAGCAGCAATGGGCAGGGAAGTCCTTACTTC. Protein product: CASSNGQGSPYF.

The genes are TRBV6-5 and TRBJ1-4; TRBD1 matches at 8 bases. Germline CDR1 is MNHEY and CDR2 is SVGAGI. CDR3 length equals 13 residues. J was trimmed by 14 bases and V by 6 bases; bases with no gene match: 11. CDR3 residues: CASRPLQGAGLFF. The CDR3 bases are TGTGCCAGCAGACCCCTTCAGGGGGCAGGGCTGTTTTTT.

The chain has TRBV7-2 and TRBJ2-7; 7 bases map to TRBD2. Trimming removed 5 bases from V and 5 bases from J; junction bases left unmatched: 12. Germline V gene sequence: CDR1 SGHTA, CDR2 FQGNSA. The CDR3 contains 15 residues. The CDR3 DNA sequence: TGTGCCAGCAGCCATGTAAGCGGGAATGTGCACGAGCAGTACTTC. Its protein is CASSHVSGNVHEQYF.

Remarks on this clonotype: The CDR3 does not close with the conserved phenylalanine or tryptophan, likely indicating a read error. The rearrangement uses TRBV27 and TRBJ1-6, with 7 bases matching TRBD1. Unmatched junction bases numbered 14, after V lost 5 bases and J lost 7 bases. Germline V gene lookup returns CDR1 MNHEY and CDR2 SMNVEV (reference sequence). The CDR3 is made up of 17 amino acids. As DNA, the CDR3 is TGTGCCAGCAGTAACCGGGACAGTGAAGGTTGGAATTCACCCCTCCACTCT. Amino acid sequence: CASSNRDSEGWNSPLHS.

The V call is TRBV20-1, the J call TRBJ2-5; D may be TRBD1 or TRBD2 (6 bases each). The CDR3 is 13 residues long. V lost 5 bases and J lost 7, with 17 bases in between. From germline, CDR1 is DFQATT and CDR2 SNEGSKA (reference sequence). CDR3 in DNA: TGCAGTGCTCAAGGGCAGGGGACTGCGACCCAGTACTTC. It translates to CSAQGQGTATQYF.

This clonotype came up a few times. V and J are TRBV15 and TRBJ2-1; a possible D gene is TRBD2 (6 bases). Germline CDR1 and CDR2: LNHNV and YYDKDF (reference sequence). The germline V and J ends were trimmed by 1 base and 2 bases, with 6 bases remaining between them. CDR3 length: 14 amino acids. CDR3 protein: CATSRVAAYNEQFF. The CDR3 coding sequence is TGTGCCACCAGCAGAGTAGCGGCCTACAATGAGCAGTTCTTC.

The chain is built from TRBV7-6 and TRBJ2-1; perhaps TRBD2 as D (6 bases). The CDR3 covers 15 residues. CDR1 SGHVS and CDR2 FNYEAQ come from the germline V gene. V was trimmed by 9 bases and J by 1 base, leaving 16 bases between them. This CDR3 is CASQPQSGSYNEQFF. CDR3 nucleotide sequence: TGTGCCAGTCAACCACAAAGCGGGTCCTACAATGAGCAGTTCTTC.

CDR3 in DNA: TGCAGTGCTAGAGGTGGTCCTAGCGTAGCCAAAAACATTCAGTACTTC. Its translation is CSARGGPSVAKNIQYF. The chain has TRBV20-1 and TRBJ2-4, with a possible D match to TRBD2 (6 bases). Germline loops: CDR1 DFQATT, CDR2 SNEGSKA (reference sequence). This CDR3 spans 16 amino acids. V was clipped by 1 base and J by 0 bases, with 13 bases between them.

Concerning this clonotype: A much larger clone differs from this one at a single base, so this may be a read error. The chain combines TRBV4-2 with TRBJ1-3, with D uncertain. Germline CDR1 LGHNA, CDR2 YNFKEQ. The CDR3 runs to 15 residues. Written as DNA, the CDR3 is TGTGCCGGCAGCCAAGATAGATCCTCTGGAAACACCATATATTTT. Encoded protein: CAGSQDRSSGNTIYF.

This clonotype was observed a few times. The V and J genes are TRBV9 and TRBJ1-2; D uncertain. The CDR3 runs 17 residues. Germline V gives CDR1 SGDLS, CDR2 YYNGEE. The ends were cut back, 7 bases at V and 3 bases at J, with 25 bases in the middle. The CDR3 sequence is CASGYNSRTPGHYGYTF. The CDR3 nucleotides read TGTGCCAGCGGATACAACTCGAGGACTCCTGGGCACTATGGCTACACCTTC.

The chain combines TRBV27 with TRBJ2-5, with 8 bases lining up with TRBD1. The CDR3 runs to 14 residues. V trimming: 4 bases; J trimming: 1 base; junction bases outside the gene matches: 2. Germline CDR1 MNHEY, CDR2 SMNVEV (reference sequence). CDR3 in amino acids: CASSSGQAQETQYF. CDR3 in DNA: TGTGCCAGCAGTTCGGGACAGGCCCAAGAGACCCAGTACTTC.

V and J are TRBV9 and TRBJ2-1, with D perhaps being TRBD1 or TRBD2 (6 bases each). Trimming took off 0 bases at V and 1 base at J, with 17 bases between the two ends. The CDR3 extends over 18 amino acids. Germline-derived CDR1 and CDR2 are SGDLS and YYNGEE. Written as DNA, the CDR3 is TGTGCCAGCAGCGTAGATCCCCATAGCGGACAGTCCTACAATGAGCAGTTCTTC. This codes for CASSVDPHSGQSYNEQFF.

The chain has TRBV12-3 or TRBV12-4 and TRBJ2-4; perhaps TRBD2 as D (6 bases). The CDR3 is 15 amino acids. V dropped 6 bases and J dropped 2 bases, with 14 bases sitting between them. The CDR3 region is CASSRGGVSKNIQYF. The CDR3 DNA reads TGTGCCAGCAGCCGCGGAGGGGTTTCCAAAAACATTCAGTACTTC.

The V call is TRBV20-1, the J call TRBJ2-7; D might be TRBD1 or TRBD2, each matching 5 bases. V lost 4 bases to trimming and J lost 3 bases, with 28 bases between them. The germline V gene encodes CDR1 DFQATT and CDR2 SNEGSKA (reference sequence). There are 18 residues in the CDR3. CDR3 protein: CSAKGQRGPGVTHYEQYF. The CDR3 DNA follows: TGCAGTGCTAAAGGGCAAAGGGGCCCCGGGGTGACCCACTACGAGCAGTACTTC.

The V gene is TRBV20-1, the J gene TRBJ2-7; 12 bases line up with TRBD2. The V and J ends lost 6 bases and 7 bases, in that order; junction bases with no gene match: 10. CDR1 and CDR2 (germline): DFQATT, SNEGSKA (reference sequence). This CDR3 is 14 amino acids long. The CDR3 is CSARRLAGGREQYF. The CDR3 nucleotides are TGCAGTGCCAGACGCCTAGCGGGGGGGAGAGAGCAGTACTTC.

V gene TRBV20-1 combines with J gene TRBJ2-3, with TRBD1 matching over 10 bases. CDR1 and CDR2 from the germline V gene are DFQATT and SNEGSKA (reference sequence). V lost 3 bases and J lost 2; bases outside the gene matches: 5. The CDR3 length is 15 residues. This CDR3 is CSASLGQGLTDTQYF. The CDR3 nucleotides read TGCAGTGCTAGCCTGGGACAGGGGCTCACAGATACGCAGTATTTT.

Of note for this clonotype: The junction departs from the called germline gene at one end, perhaps through a read error. J is TRBJ2-2 and V is TRBV4-3; D remains unclear. Looked up from germline, CDR1 is LGHNA and CDR2 is YSLEER. The CDR3 extends over 14 amino acids. The CDR3 sequence is CASSQFSYTGELFF. CDR3 bases: TGCGCCAGCAGCCAATTTAGTTACACTGGGGAGCTGTTTTTT.

This clonotype turned up a few times. The chain has TRBV5-1 and TRBJ2-3, with D unclear. The CDR3 is 16 residues long. Germline CDR1 SGHRS, CDR2 YFSETQ. V shed 0 bases and J shed 4 bases, with 15 bases lying between them. CDR3 nucleotides: TGCGCCAGCAGCTTGGCCGGGCAGTCCTTGCCAGATACGCAGTATTTT. Translating gives CASSLAGQSLPDTQYF.

This clonotype was observed many times. The CDR3 nucleotides are TGCGCCAGCAGCCAAGATCCCCCGGGGGCCGTACAAGAGACCCAGTACTTC. Translation gives CASSQDPPGAVQETQYF. The chain uses TRBV4-1 and TRBJ2-5; D might be TRBD1 or TRBD2, each matching 6 bases. CDR1 is MGHRA, CDR2 YSYEKL, per germline. The V gene lost 0 bases and the J gene lost 2 bases, with 16 bases spanning the gap. CDR3 length: 17 residues.

The gene calls are TRBV4-3 and TRBJ2-1; D perhaps matches TRBD2 (5 bases). Trimming took off 0 bases at V and 4 bases at J, with 13 bases between the two ends. The CDR3 has 16 amino acids. Germline V CDR1 and CDR2: LGHNA, YSLEER. The CDR3 here is CASSQETGFIYNEQFF. Written as DNA, the CDR3 is TGCGCCAGCAGCCAAGAAACGGGGTTCATTTACAATGAGCAGTTCTTC.

There are a few counts of this clonotype. The rearrangement links TRBV20-1 to TRBJ2-7; tentative D call: TRBD1 (5 bases). CDR3 length: 11 residues. Germline V gene sequence: CDR1 DFQATT, CDR2 SNEGSKA (reference sequence). Trimming removed 6 bases at V and 3 bases at J, with 9 bases between. CDR3 bases: TGCAGTGCCAAGACAGACTACGAGCAGTACTTC. Translating it yields CSAKTDYEQYF.